This TCR beta chain is drawn from a study of cytomegalovirus exposure and HLA in healthy donors. Study background: Around 85 million unique TCR sequences came from HLA-typed donors in an early release.

Whole-study findings and limits: A later examination showed that TCR association rates differed by HLA locus, with DRB1 most and HLA-C fewest. In a later analysis, approximately 15,000 TCR beta sequences were associated with HLA alleles at 0.05 false discovery rate.

Germline V gene sequence: CDR1 LGHNA, CDR2 YSLEER. The CDR3 length is 15 residues. V was pared by 0 bases and J by 7 bases, with 5 bases of the junction left unmatched. It was with 60 Vbeta and 13 Jbeta primers that the PCR ran. TCRdb's copy holds only in-frame clones and misses some; the assay was immunoSEQ multiplex PCR. Among tens of thousands of clones listed, approximately 70% were seen once. This clone was detected once. Its antigen is currently unknown. The TCR was taken from a man aged 60 to 69 in good health and CMV-seropositive. The sequenced sample was PBMCs. The chain joins TRBV4-3 to TRBJ2-1; 8 bases map to TRBD1. The CDR3 nucleotides read TGCGCCAGCAGCCAAGAAACAGGGGGTGGAAATGAGCAGTTCTTC. This codes for CASSQETGGGNEQFF.